Detailed here is one T cell receptor beta chain. Its cognate antigen is unknown. The data were taken from a study of T cells in localized non-small cell lung cancer. Libraries were prepared by immunoSEQ multiplex PCR; TCRdb keeps only in-frame clonotypes and omits some of them. This sample has 25,000 or so clones, with roughly 90% found just once. Study results and limitations: Median 57 top-100 tumor clones were shared with paired adjacent lung.

The sequence was obtained from a female donor of 60 years or more with stage I lung adenocarcinoma. Sequences were derived from peripheral blood, sampled before any cancer treatment.

CDR3 DNA sequence: TGTGCCATCAGTGAGGGGACTATCCAAGAGACCCAGTACTTC. Translation gives CAISEGTIQETQYF. J is TRBJ2-5 and V is TRBV10-3; the match to TRBD2 covers 7 bases. The CDR3 is 14 residues long. Losses at the gene ends were 2 bases for V and 1 base for J; bases not matched to a gene: 1. In germline, CDR1 is ENHRY, CDR2 SYGVKD.